A single sample is the source of the 20 T cell receptor beta chains below, sequenced in a study of early T cells in non-severe SARS-CoV-2 infection. TCRdb re-analysed the 5' RACE reads in MiXCR, keeping a single row per CDR3 protein. The sample has 57,000 or so distinct CDR3 sequences, over 5% seen once. The sample was whole blood. The source is an adult who was a healthcare worker with PCR-confirmed SARS-CoV-2 infection or an uninfected control (not recorded which).

There are many counts of this clonotype. V gene TRBV18 combines with J gene TRBJ2-1; D remains ambiguous. The CDR3 has 19 amino acids. Germline-derived CDR1 and CDR2 are KGHSH and LQKENI. V was cut by 4 bases and J by 5 bases, with 27 bases left in between. This chain's CDR3 is CASSRRTGPRAPTDNEQFF. CDR3 bases: TGTGCCAGCTCACGTCGGACCGGGCCTAGGGCGCCTACTGACAATGAGCAGTTCTTC.

This clonotype has a count of ten or more. This chain connects TRBV20-1 to TRBJ1-5; 11 bases match TRBD1. The CDR3 has 16 amino acids. V dropped 6 bases and J dropped 3; count of bases not matched to a gene: 10. Germline values: CDR1 DFQATT, CDR2 SNEGSKA (reference sequence). The CDR3 is CSAPTLGQGDNQPQHF. The CDR3 DNA is TGCAGTGCCCCAACCTTGGGACAGGGGGACAATCAGCCCCAGCATTTT.

There are many counts of this clonotype. One junction end does not reproduce the germline sequence, and a read error may be involved. J is TRBJ1-1 and V is TRBV9; D might be TRBD1 (5 bases). CDR1 and CDR2 from the germline V gene are SGDLS and YYNGEE. CDR3 length: 10 amino acids. CDR3 protein: CASGGTEVFF. DNA for the CDR3: TGTGCCAGTGGAGGGACTGAAGTTTTCTTT. Looking up the rest from reference TRBV9 and TRBJ1-1 gives the full variable domain: DSGVTQTPKHLITATGQRVTLRCSPRSGDLSVYWYQQSLDQGLQFLIQYYNGEERAKGNILERFSAQQFPDLHSELNLSSLELGDSALYFCASGGTEVFFGQGTRLTVV.

The genes are TRBV29-1 and TRBJ2-7; D not certain. The V gene lost 6 bases and the J gene lost 4 bases, with 7 bases spanning the gap. CDR3 length: 10 residues. CDR1 and CDR2 from the germline V gene are SQVTM and ANQGSEA. CDR3 sequence reads: CSVMGYEQYF. The CDR3 coding sequence is TGCAGCGTAATGGGGTACGAGCAGTACTTC.

The sample holds many counts of this clonotype. V is TRBV5-5 and J is TRBJ2-5; 8 nucleotides align to TRBD2. Germline V gene sequence: CDR1 SGHKS, CDR2 YYEKEE (reference sequence). The CDR3 covers 15 residues. V lost 3 bases, J lost 5 bases, and 9 bases stayed unmatched. The CDR3 coding sequence is TGTGCCAGCAGCTCCGTGGCGGGAGGCGGGGAGACCCAGTACTTC. Translating it yields CASSSVAGGGETQYF.

With regard to this clonotype: Given a much more abundant clone one base away, this may be a read error. This chain connects TRBV11-3 to TRBJ2-5; no clear D. Germline CDR1 and CDR2: SGHNT and YENEEA. V dropped 5 bases and J dropped 1 base, with 14 bases sitting between them. There are 15 residues in the CDR3. CDR3 loop: CASSASRGSQETQYF. Here the CDR3 DNA reads TGTGCCAGCAGCGCCAGTCGTGGCAGCCAAGAGACCCAGTACTTC. The full variable domain, with the rest looked up from reference TRBV11-3 and TRBJ2-5, is EAGVVQSPRYKIIEKKQPVAFWCNPISGHNTLYWYLQNLGQGPELLIRYENEEAVDDSQLPKDRFSAERLKGVDSTLKIQPAELGDSAVYLCASSASRGSQETQYFGPGTRLLVL.

This clonotype appeared many times. The CDR3: CASRAKGLLNTEAFF. CDR3 DNA sequence: TGTGCCAGCAGAGCCAAGGGACTGCTGAACACTGAAGCTTTCTTT. This chain connects TRBV27 to TRBJ1-1, with a tentative D call TRBD1 (5 bases). Germline V gene sequence: CDR1 MNHEY, CDR2 SMNVEV (reference sequence). There are 15 residues in the CDR3. V shed 6 bases and J shed 0 bases, with 14 bases lying between them.

This clonotype was detected only once. A much larger clone lies one base from this, so it may be a read error. V and J are TRBV11-3 and TRBJ2-6; tentative D call: TRBD2 (6 bases). This CDR3 has 15 residues. Germline V gene data show CDR1 as SGHNT and CDR2 as YENEEA. Trimming took off 5 bases at V and 8 bases at J, with 16 bases between the two ends. CDR3 protein: CASSAGSPGTNVLTF. CDR3 in DNA: TGTGCCAGCAGCGCGGGATCTCCCGGGACCAACGTCCTGACTTTC.

This clonotype came up many times. The chain links TRBV4-1 to TRBJ1-1; no definite D call. This CDR3 spans 13 amino acids. The V gene's germline CDR1 is MGHRA and CDR2 YSYEKL. V lost 3 bases and J lost 10, with 15 bases in between. The DNA of the CDR3 is TGCGCCAGCAGCCAGGAGAGGTCTGAGGGAGCTTTCTTT. Translation: CASSQERSEGAFF.

This clonotype was seen ten or more times. V gene TRBV12-3 or TRBV12-4 combines with J gene TRBJ1-1; no firm D call. V lost 3 bases to trimming and J lost 4 bases, with 12 bases between them. This CDR3 has 14 residues. In nucleotides, the CDR3 is TGTGCCAGCAGTTTCGGGGTCGTTGGCACTGAAGCTTTCTTT. Protein product: CASSFGVVGTEAFF.

This clonotype was seen at least ten times. This chain uses TRBV29-1 with TRBJ2-7; 9 nucleotides agree with TRBD1. The CDR3 totals 12 residues. V dropped 6 bases and J dropped 4; count of bases not matched to a gene: 4. Germline V gene lookup returns CDR1 SQVTM and CDR2 ANQGSEA. The CDR3 coding sequence is TGCAGCGTGAGACAGGGGGTTTACGAGCAGTACTTC. Protein product: CSVRQGVYEQYF.

This clonotype has ten or more counts. This chain joins TRBV9 and TRBJ1-2; D gene uncertain. The CDR3 has 13 amino acids. V lost 5 bases to trimming and J lost 2 bases, with 10 bases between them. Germline V gene lookup returns CDR1 SGDLS and CDR2 YYNGEE. The CDR3 here is CASRGPTNYGYTF. The CDR3 nucleotides read TGTGCCAGCAGAGGACCGACAAACTATGGCTACACCTTC.

This clonotype was recorded at least ten times. J is TRBJ1-6 and V is TRBV12-5; D gene ambiguous. Trimming took 2 bases from V and 8 from J, leaving 10 bases between them. Germline V gives CDR1 LGHNT, CDR2 FRNRAP. CDR3 size: 14 residues. The CDR3 DNA is TGTGCTAGTGGTTTGACGGCCCACGATTCACCCCTCCACTTT. This translates into CASGLTAHDSPLHF. Together with reference TRBV12-5 and TRBJ1-6, the CDR3 gives the full variable domain: DARVTQTPRHKVTEMGQEVTMRCQPILGHNTVFWYRQTMMQGLELLAYFRNRAPLDDSGMPKDRFSAEMPDATLATLKIQPSEPRDSAVYFCASGLTAHDSPLHFGNGTRLTVT.

The chain has TRBV20-1 and TRBJ2-7, with TRBD1 matching over 10 bases. The length of the CDR3 is 13 residues. Germline V gives CDR1 DFQATT, CDR2 SNEGSKA (reference sequence). V gave up 6 bases and J gave up 5 bases; unmatched junction bases: 7. The CDR3 coding sequence is TGCAGTGCCTACGGGACAGGGGTCAACGAGCAGTACTTC. It translates to CSAYGTGVNEQYF.

This clonotype was seen repeatedly, ten times or more. The rearrangement joins TRBV7-2 to TRBJ2-1, with a possible D match to TRBD1 (5 bases). This CDR3 region has 15 residues. V lost 1 base to trimming and J lost 4 bases, with 11 bases between them. From germline, CDR1 is SGHTA and CDR2 FQGNSA. CDR3 region: CASSLGRKGYNEQFF. CDR3 DNA sequence: TGTGCCAGCAGCTTAGGGCGGAAGGGGTACAATGAGCAGTTCTTC. Full variable domain (outside the CDR3, taken from reference TRBV7-2 and TRBJ2-1): GAGVSQSPSNKVTEKGKDVELRCDPISGHTALYWYRQSLGQGLEFLIYFQGNSAPDKSGLPSDRFSAERTGGSVSTLTIQRTQQEDSAVYLCASSLGRKGYNEQFFGPGTRLTVL.

This clonotype was counted ten times or more. The chain recombines TRBV12-5 with TRBJ2-3, with 14 bases fitting TRBD2. This CDR3 is 21 amino acids long. CDR1 is LGHNT and CDR2 is FRNRAP in the germline V gene. With 1 base clipped from V and 1 base from J, the junction kept 13 bases outside the gene matches. Here the CDR3 DNA reads TGTGCTAGTGGTTTGGGCCCCCCTGGGACTAGCGGGGGATTTGGCACAGATACGCAGTATTTT. This gives the protein CASGLGPPGTSGGFGTDTQYF. Based on the CDR3 plus reference TRBV12-5 and TRBJ2-3, the full variable domain is DARVTQTPRHKVTEMGQEVTMRCQPILGHNTVFWYRQTMMQGLELLAYFRNRAPLDDSGMPKDRFSAEMPDATLATLKIQPSEPRDSAVYFCASGLGPPGTSGGFGTDTQYFGPGTRLTVL.

This clonotype was recorded at least ten times. The chain combines TRBV2 with TRBJ2-3; D may be TRBD2 (5 bases). V dropped 8 bases and J dropped 6 bases, with 12 bases sitting between them. The CDR3 has 12 residues. CDR1 is SNHLY, CDR2 FYNNEI, per germline. The CDR3: CASGLAWDTQYF. The CDR3 DNA is TGTGCCAGCGGGCTAGCATGGGATACGCAGTATTTT.

This clonotype was found many times. This sequence joins TRBV24-1 and TRBJ2-2; a possible D gene is TRBD2 (6 bases). V was pared by 7 bases and J by 0 bases, with 17 bases between. The CDR3 has 17 amino acids. Per the germline V gene, CDR1 is KGHDR and CDR2 is SFDVKD. The CDR3 coding sequence is TGTGCCACCAGGGGAGGTGTACTTCGGGCGAACACCGGGGAGCTGTTTTTT. Translating it yields CATRGGVLRANTGELFF.

This clonotype appeared many times. V gene TRBV29-1 combines with J gene TRBJ2-1, with D perhaps assigned TRBD1 or TRBD2 (5 bases each). Germline V CDR1 and CDR2: SQVTM, ANQGSEA. Trimming left V 5 bases short and J 9 bases short, with 11 bases between. The CDR3 length is 11 residues. In DNA form, the CDR3 reads TGCAGCGTTCTGAGGGGCCCTGAGCAGTTCTTC. This sequence encodes CSVLRGPEQFF.

This clonotype was seen many times. V and J are TRBV19 and TRBJ2-5; TRBD1 aligns across 8 bases. Germline values: CDR1 LNHDA, CDR2 SQIVND (reference sequence). The CDR3 is made up of 13 amino acids. The V gene end was trimmed by 7 bases and the J gene end by 5 bases; junction bases not matched to a gene: 6. The CDR3 is CASKTGGMETQYF. Here the CDR3 DNA reads TGTGCCAGTAAAACAGGGGGAATGGAGACCCAGTACTTC.